The clone carrying this T cell receptor (beta chain) was detected ten times or more. What it binds is not known. These data come from a study of T cells after yellow fever vaccination. Study as a whole: Fractions with few cells were prepared using SMART-Seq v4 Ultra Low Input.

J gave up 2 bases and V 2 bases, and 2 bases lay outside the gene matches. CDR1 is SGHVS, CDR2 FQNEAQ, per germline. The CDR3 is 14 amino acids. Each CDR3 protein is one row after TCRdb ran MiXCR on the 5' RACE reads. The top ten clones hold roughly 27% of a sample with some 110,000 distinct CDR3 sequences, around 8.6% of them seen once. Findings and limits, study-wide: The CD4 and CD8 compartments had a small share of their clonotypes in common. Reappearing after the booster were most of the clones from primary vaccination (roughly 95% CD4, 88% CD8).

The gene calls are TRBV7-8 and TRBJ2-7; 8 bases are shared with TRBD2. Sample: CD8+ T cells sorted from PBMCs, taken 45 days after the yellow fever booster vaccination. The TCR originated in a man between 25 and 39 years old who received the YFV17D yellow fever vaccine. CDR3 sequence reads: CASSLLAGTYEQYF. The CDR3 region has the DNA TGTGCCAGCAGCTTATTAGCGGGGACCTACGAGCAGTACTTC. The whole variable domain, filled in from reference TRBV7-8 and TRBJ2-7, reads GAGVSQSPRYKVAKRGQDVALRCDPISGHVSLFWYQQALGQGPEFLTYFQNEAQLDKSGLPSDRFFAERPEGSVSTLKIQRTQQEDSAVYLCASSLLAGTYEQYFGPGTRLTVT.